These 20 T cell receptor beta chains came from one sample sequenced in a study of cytomegalovirus exposure and HLA in healthy donors. Sequencing used immunoSEQ multiplex PCR; TCRdb keeps in-frame clones, though not all of them. The repertoire holds 260,000 or so clones, roughly 90% seen once, with over 0.7% in the top ten. Sequencing was carried out using PBMCs. Source of these receptors: a woman younger than 30 in good health and CMV-seronegative.

The chain employs TRBV6-5 and TRBJ2-7; D unresolved. Between the trimmed V and J ends, which lost 0 bases and 9 bases, there was a span of 15 bases. Germline lookup yields CDR1 MNHEY and CDR2 SVGAGI. CDR3 size: 14 residues. CDR3 residues: CASSYSGLAVMQYF. In DNA form, the CDR3 reads TGTGCCAGCAGTTACTCTGGTCTGGCGGTCATGCAGTACTTC.

This chain connects TRBV7-8 to TRBJ1-2, with D possibly matching TRBD1 (5 bases). There are 16 residues in the CDR3. The germline V gene encodes CDR1 SGHVS and CDR2 FQNEAQ. Trimming took 5 bases from V and 4 from J, leaving 20 bases between them. Here the CDR3 DNA reads TGTGCCAGCAGCCAACCGGGACTGCTCAGCAGCTATGGCTACACCTTC. Translated, it gives CASSQPGLLSSYGYTF.

The chain carries TRBV2 and TRBJ2-2; D is unresolved. The CDR3 totals 12 residues. Germline lookup yields CDR1 SNHLY and CDR2 FYNNEI. V dropped 3 bases and J dropped 6 bases, with 5 bases sitting between them. The CDR3 sequence: CASSDGPGELFF. DNA for the CDR3: TGTGCCAGCAGTGACGGTCCCGGGGAGCTGTTTTTT. The entire variable domain, with the rest obtained from reference TRBV2 and TRBJ2-2, is as follows: EPEVTQTPSHQVTQMGQEVILRCVPISNHLYFYWYRQILGQKVEFLVSFYNNEISEKSEIFDDQFSVERPDGSNFTLKIRSTKLEDSAMYFCASSDGPGELFFGEGSRLTVL.

The rearrangement uses TRBV2 and TRBJ2-2, with D possibly TRBD2 on 5 matching bases. The germline V gene encodes CDR1 SNHLY and CDR2 FYNNEI. V gave up 4 bases and J gave up 4 bases, with 16 bases separating them. This CDR3 region has 16 residues. CDR3 in DNA: TGTGCCAGCAGTGCGGGATGGCCCTACCGCACCGGGGAGCTGTTTTTT. Translated: CASSAGWPYRTGELFF.

The chain couples TRBV5-4 to TRBJ2-7; 7 positions agree with TRBD1. Trimming at V came to 4 bases and at J to 3 bases, leaving 7 bases not matched to a gene. The CDR3 totals 14 residues. Germline values: CDR1 SGHNT, CDR2 YYREEE (reference sequence). Written as DNA, the CDR3 is TGTGCCAGCAGCCCCCCGGGACAGCACTACGAGCAGTACTTC. Protein sequence: CASSPPGQHYEQYF.

This rearrangement joins TRBV28 to TRBJ1-5, with D maybe TRBD1 (6 bases). Trimming stripped 5 bases from V and 6 bases from J, with 17 bases between. Germline V gene data show CDR1 as MDHEN and CDR2 as SYDVKM. This CDR3 has 15 residues. CDR3 region: CASSESSGVGQPQHF. The CDR3 nucleotides are TGTGCCAGCAGTGAAAGCTCAGGGGTGGGTCAGCCCCAGCATTTT.

The chain joins TRBV6-5 to TRBJ1-3; D is uncertain. The CDR3 covers 15 residues. Germline V gene data show CDR1 as MNHEY and CDR2 as SVGAGI. Trimming stripped 0 bases from V and 5 bases from J, with 11 bases between. CDR3 sequence (DNA): TGTGCCAGCAGTTACTCGGCAGAAATTCGAAACACCATATATTTT. Translating it yields CASSYSAEIRNTIYF.

V is TRBV7-3 and J is TRBJ2-7; 7 positions agree with TRBD1. Germline V CDR1 and CDR2: SGHTA, FQGTGA. J gave up 2 bases and V 2 bases, and 3 bases lay outside the gene matches. The CDR3 sequence is 14 residues long. The CDR3 DNA reads TGTGCCAGCAGCTTAGCGAGGGGGCCCTACGAGCAGTACTTC. Its protein is CASSLARGPYEQYF.

The V and J genes are TRBV7-9 and TRBJ2-7; TRBD2 matches at 7 bases. From germline, CDR1 is SEHNR and CDR2 FQNEAQ (reference sequence). V lost 5 bases, J lost 0 bases, and 10 bases stayed unmatched. The CDR3 sequence is 16 residues long. The CDR3 DNA reads as TGTGCCAGCAGCCCGAGACTAGCCAGGGCCTCCTACGAGCAGTACTTC. This translates into CASSPRLARASYEQYF.

This clone appeared once. This sequence joins TRBV20-1 and TRBJ2-1; D gene unclear. Germline V gene data show CDR1 as DFQATT and CDR2 as SNEGSKA (reference sequence). There are 10 residues in the CDR3. V shed 4 bases and J shed 9 bases, with 7 bases lying between them. This CDR3 is CSAKSAEQFF. The CDR3 coding sequence is TGCAGTGCTAAGAGCGCTGAGCAGTTCTTC.

Only one count was recorded for this clone. This chain connects TRBV5-6 to TRBJ2-1; D call uncertain. Germline V lookup: CDR1 SGHDT, CDR2 YYEEEE. CDR3 length equals 14 residues. Trimming shortened V by 4 bases and J by 0 bases, and 8 bases separated the two germline ends. CDR3 sequence reads: CASSPAISYNEQFF. Written as DNA, the CDR3 is TGTGCCAGCAGCCCCGCGATCTCCTACAATGAGCAGTTCTTC.

This chain connects TRBV2 to TRBJ1-4, with 8 bases aligning to TRBD1. Losses at the gene ends were 0 bases for V and 12 bases for J; bases not matched to a gene: 15. Per germline, CDR1 SNHLY and CDR2 FYNNEI. This CDR3 spans 17 amino acids. The CDR3 sequence is CASSEATLTGAQEELFF. The CDR3 DNA follows: TGTGCCAGCAGTGAAGCGACGTTGACAGGGGCTCAAGAGGAACTGTTTTTT.

This clone appeared a single time. The chain has TRBV4-1 and TRBJ1-4, with 12 positions matching TRBD1. Germline V lookup: CDR1 MGHRA, CDR2 YSYEKL. Trimming took 2 bases from V and 6 from J; bases not matched to a gene: 10. The CDR3 sequence is 18 residues long. CDR3 in DNA: TGCGCCAGCAGCCAAATTCCGGGACAGGGGGCGCGAGATGAAAAACTGTTTTTT. Translated: CASSQIPGQGARDEKLFF.

This chain connects TRBV14 to TRBJ1-4, with 7 positions matching TRBD1. Germline V gene lookup returns CDR1 SGHDN and CDR2 FVKESK. CDR3 length: 14 amino acids. J lost 4 bases, V lost 6 bases, and 5 bases had no gene match. CDR3 DNA sequence: TGTGCCAGCAGTCGACAGGGTATTAATGAAAAACTGTTTTTT. This gives the protein CASSRQGINEKLFF.

The chain is built from TRBV28 and TRBJ1-4, with TRBD1 identical over 8 bases. Germline-derived CDR1 and CDR2 are MDHEN and SYDVKM. This CDR3 comprises 15 residues. J was trimmed by 8 bases and V by 7 bases; bases with no gene match: 12. CDR3 loop: CASKEGDRGGEKLFF. CDR3 bases: TGTGCCAGCAAGGAGGGAGACAGGGGTGGGGAAAAACTGTTTTTT. Based on the CDR3 plus reference TRBV28 and TRBJ1-4, the full variable domain is DVKVTQSSRYLVKRTGEKVFLECVQDMDHENMFWYRQDPGLGLRLIYFSYDVKMKEKGDIPEGYSVSREKKERFSLILESASTNQTSMYLCASKEGDRGGEKLFFGSGTQLSVL.

J is TRBJ2-1 and V is TRBV28; possibly TRBD1 for D (7 bases). V was shortened by 5 bases and J by 5 bases, with 16 bases between the two germline ends. Germline lookup yields CDR1 MDHEN and CDR2 SYDVKM. There are 15 residues in the CDR3. The CDR3 here is CASSGGTVLNNEQFF. The CDR3 coding sequence is TGTGCCAGCAGTGGGGGGACAGTGCTTAACAATGAGCAGTTCTTC.

The chain recombines TRBV11-2 with TRBJ2-7; 8 bases align to TRBD1. Germline-derived CDR1 and CDR2 are SGHAT and FQNNGV. This CDR3 contains 15 residues. Trimming took 5 bases from V and 7 from J; bases not matched to a gene: 13. As DNA, the CDR3 is TGTGCCAGCAGCCCCATTATCGGACAGGGTGGGGAGCAGTACTTC. Protein sequence: CASSPIIGQGGEQYF.

V usage is TRBV4-3 and J usage is TRBJ2-7; 11 nucleotides line up with TRBD2. Germline CDR1 and CDR2: LGHNA and YSLEER. The junction had 7 bases not matched to a gene; V was cut back by 4 bases and J by 2 bases. The CDR3 is 16 amino acids. The CDR3 DNA reads TGCGCCAGCAGCCCCCACCTAGCGGGGGGAACCTACGAGCAGTACTTC. It specifies CASSPHLAGGTYEQYF.

CDR3 residues: CASTKKGLAGKTVYEQYF. The CDR3 DNA follows: TGTGCCAGCACCAAGAAGGGGCTAGCGGGAAAAACAGTCTACGAGCAGTACTTC. V usage is TRBV11-2 and J usage is TRBJ2-7; 9 nucleotides agree with TRBD2. Germline values: CDR1 SGHAT, CDR2 FQNNGV. This CDR3 spans 18 amino acids. V dropped 7 bases and J dropped 3; count of bases not matched to a gene: 19.

The rearrangement joins TRBV5-1 to TRBJ2-1; D possibly corresponds to TRBD2 (5 bases). The length of the CDR3 is 16 residues. V lost 4 bases, J lost 2 bases, and 16 bases lay in between. From germline, CDR1 is SGHRS and CDR2 YFSETQ. The CDR3 DNA reads TGCGCCAGCAGCCAACCGGACCAGCGGCCCTACAATGAGCAGTTCTTC. It specifies CASSQPDQRPYNEQFF.